This TCR beta chain was identified during a study of cytomegalovirus exposure and HLA in healthy donors. Turning to the study itself: Unique TCRs numbering roughly 85 million, obtained from HLA-typed donors, made up an early data release. Findings of the study overall: Data from an earlier analysis indicated that most TCR beta V segments were productive either about 90% or about 30% of the time.

CDR1 and CDR2 (germline): MGHRA, YSYEKL. Trimming cost V 0 bases and J 2 bases, with 11 bases left between them. The CDR3 consists of 17 residues. A word on this clone: The target antigen is unknown.

Both 60 Vbeta primers and 13 Jbeta primers went into the PCR. TCRdb's copy holds only in-frame clones and misses some; the assay was immunoSEQ multiplex PCR. This table has under 130,000 clones, 55% to 65% appearing once. What was sequenced was PBMCs. This TCR came from a man aged 25-45 years in good health and CMV-seropositive. The V gene is TRBV4-1, the J gene TRBJ2-6; tentative D call: TRBD2 (5 bases). CDR3 residues: CASSQDRYGAGANVLTF. The CDR3 DNA is TGCGCCAGCAGCCAAGATCGGTACGGGGCTGGGGCCAACGTCCTGACTTTC.